This T cell receptor beta chain was recorded in a study of blood T cell repertoires in COVID-19. Study overall: COVID-19 samples, acute and convalescent, were from the United States, Italy and Spain. From T cells, B-cell-depleted T cells, or PBMCs came the material, which was cDNA or gDNA.

In the original workflow: Reference gene primer amplification gave estimated nucleated cell counts. Method: immunoSEQ multiplex PCR; TCRdb's copy keeps in-frame clones and lacks some. Clone size and V and J calls were adopted from that table, with D and trimming inferred from the DNA. The table shows tens of thousands of clones, with 89% occurring only once. The V gene's germline CDR1 is MNHNY and CDR2 SVGAGI (reference sequence). The CDR3 consists of 14 residues. Trimming removed 2 bases from V and 2 bases from J, with 10 bases in between. V gene TRBV6-6 combines with J gene TRBJ2-7; D uncertain. Material: peripheral blood. This sequence was found in a woman between 45 and 60 years old with active COVID-19. The CDR3 loop reads CASSYGHLAYEQYF. CDR3 nucleotides: TGTGCCAGCAGTTACGGCCACCTTGCCTACGAGCAGTACTTC.